Each of the 12 T cell receptor beta chains below was sequenced from the same sample in a study of blood T cell repertoires in COVID-19. Repertoires were generated with immunoSEQ multiplex PCR, while TCRdb's copy carries only in-frame clones and drops some. The profile shows 430,000 or so clones, around nine tenths of them singletons. Sequenced input: PBMCs or T cells enriched from blood (not recorded which). The receptors originated from a woman under 30 who had been exposed to COVID-19.

This clone was counted a few times. The J gene is TRBJ2-7, the V gene TRBV25-1, with 7 nucleotides matching TRBD2. The J segment lost 1 base and the V segment lost 2 bases, leaving 5 bases of the junction unmatched. Germline values: CDR1 MGHDK, CDR2 SYGVNS. CDR3 length: 15 residues. The CDR3 DNA sequence: TGTGCCAGCAGTGAACATTTAGCGGGTTCCTACGAGCAGTACTTC. Translating it yields CASSEHLAGSYEQYF.

The rearrangement uses TRBV19 and TRBJ1-4; D is unclear. Deletions cut 2 bases from V and 3 bases from J, with 10 bases between. This CDR3 spans 15 amino acids. Germline CDR1 and CDR2: LNHDA and SQIVND (reference sequence). The CDR3 nucleotides read TGTGCCAGTAGTATAAGAACAGTTTCTAATGAAAAACTGTTTTTT. It specifies CASSIRTVSNEKLFF.

V is TRBV7-9 and J is TRBJ2-7, with TRBD1 matching over 8 bases. V shed 2 bases and J 8 bases; nucleotides not matched to a gene: 8. This CDR3 contains 14 residues. CDR1 SEHNR and CDR2 FQNEAQ come from the germline V gene (reference sequence). In DNA, the CDR3 is TGTGCCAGCAGCTTACCAGGGGGCTTTATCAAGCAGTACTTC. It codes for CASSLPGGFIKQYF.

The CDR3 coding sequence is TGTGCCAGTAGTATGATGGGGCGTTCGTTCTTC. It encodes CASSMMGRSFF. This sequence joins TRBV19 and TRBJ2-1; D possibly corresponds to TRBD1 (5 bases). CDR1 LNHDA and CDR2 SQIVND come from the germline V gene (reference sequence). This CDR3 contains 11 residues. V lost 3 bases and J 15 bases, leaving 12 bases between the germline ends. Using reference TRBV19 and TRBJ2-1 for the parts outside the CDR3, the full variable domain is DGGITQSPKYLFRKEGQNVTLSCEQNLNHDAMYWYRQDPGQGLRLIYYSQIVNDFQKGDIAEGYSVSREKKESFPLTVTSAQKNPTAFYLCASSMMGRSFFGPGTRLTVL.

The gene calls are TRBV7-2 and TRBJ2-5; 9 positions agree with TRBD2. V gave up 6 bases and J gave up 5 bases; unmatched junction bases: 13. Germline V gives CDR1 SGHTA, CDR2 FQGNSA. The CDR3 runs to 16 residues. CDR3 protein: CASRAGGGAPWETQYF. The DNA for the CDR3 is TGTGCCAGCAGGGCTGGCGGGGGGGCCCCGTGGGAGACCCAGTACTTC. The whole variable domain, remainder taken from reference TRBV7-2 and TRBJ2-5, is GAGVSQSPSNKVTEKGKDVELRCDPISGHTALYWYRQSLGQGLEFLIYFQGNSAPDKSGLPSDRFSAERTGGSVSTLTIQRTQQEDSAVYLCASRAGGGAPWETQYFGPGTRLLVL.

The sample holds a few counts of this clone. V gene TRBV7-9 combines with J gene TRBJ2-7, with a weak D call TRBD2 (5 bases). CDR1 is SEHNR and CDR2 is FQNEAQ in the germline V gene (reference sequence). The CDR3 length is 15 residues. The V gene lost 2 bases and the J gene lost 5 bases, with 16 bases spanning the gap. CDR3 amino acids: CASSLIETGYDEQYF. CDR3 in DNA: TGTGCCAGCAGCTTAATCGAAACGGGGTACGACGAGCAGTACTTC.

In this sample, this clone turned up a few times. In nucleotides, the CDR3 is TGCGCCAGCAGCCAAGATCAACAGATTAACTATGGCTACACCTTC. Protein product: CASSQDQQINYGYTF. This chain links TRBV4-1 with TRBJ1-2; D unresolved. Trimming stripped 0 bases from V and 1 base from J, with 9 bases between. Germline V lookup: CDR1 MGHRA, CDR2 YSYEKL. This CDR3 comprises 15 residues.

V gene TRBV28 combines with J gene TRBJ2-3; D possibly corresponds to TRBD1 (6 bases). CDR1 MDHEN and CDR2 SYDVKM come from the germline V gene. Trimming stripped 8 bases from V and 4 bases from J, with 10 bases between. The CDR3 has 12 amino acids. The CDR3 sequence: CASSAGADTQYF. CDR3 coding DNA: TGTGCCAGCTCCGCAGGGGCAGATACGCAGTATTTT.

The chain links TRBV12-5 to TRBJ2-1; 8 bases line up with TRBD2. Germline V gives CDR1 LGHNT, CDR2 FRNRAP. The CDR3 runs 15 residues. V shed 1 base, J shed 9 bases, and the junction held 8 bases outside the gene matches. Written as DNA, the CDR3 is TGTGCTAGTGGTTTGGGGCTTAGCGGGAATTTTGAGCAGTTCTTC. Protein sequence: CASGLGLSGNFEQFF.

The chain recombines TRBV11-2 with TRBJ2-1, with TRBD2 matching 11 bases. V lost 2 bases to trimming and J lost 5 bases; unmatched junction nucleotides: 8. Germline CDR1 is SGHAT and CDR2 is FQNNGV. The CDR3 sequence is 17 residues long. Written as DNA, the CDR3 is TGTGCCAGCAGCTTACCTCTACTAGCGGGAGATCACAATGAGCAGTTCTTC. Translated, it gives CASSLPLLAGDHNEQFF.

The chain combines TRBV9 with TRBJ2-5; 12 nucleotides agree with TRBD2. Germline CDR1 SGDLS, CDR2 YYNGEE. The V gene end was trimmed by 4 bases and the J gene end by 4 bases; junction bases not matched to a gene: 5. This CDR3 has 15 residues. CDR3 DNA sequence: TGTGCCAGCAGCTTACCGGGACTAGCGGGAGAGACCCAGTACTTC. As protein: CASSLPGLAGETQYF.

The gene calls are TRBV29-1 and TRBJ1-6; TRBD1 agrees at 8 bases. In germline, CDR1 is SQVTM, CDR2 ANQGSEA. The CDR3 is 15 residues long. V shed 0 bases and J 14 bases; nucleotides not matched to a gene: 12. The CDR3 bases are TGCAGCGTTGAAGACTCGCAGGGGGCGAATGGGGCCCTCCACTTT. It codes for CSVEDSQGANGALHF. The full variable domain, rest sourced from reference TRBV29-1 and TRBJ1-6, is SAVISQKPSRDICQRGTSLTIQCQVDSQVTMMFWYRQQPGQSLTLIATANQGSEATYESGFVIDKFPISRPNLTFSTLTVSNMSPEDSSIYLCSVEDSQGANGALHFGNGTRLTVT.